The 2 T cell receptor beta chains in this list originate from one sample, sequenced in a study of shared clonotypes between healthy human individuals. Produced via immunoSEQ multiplex PCR; TCRdb's table is partial and in-frame only. Here the sample spans roughly 2.2 million clones, approximately 93% being singletons. Sequencing was done on a sample of naive CD4+ T cells from PBMCs. This sample's subset: CD45RA+ positively selected. The receptors here all came from a man between 18 and 35 years old in good health. Some clones in this sample may be carry-over from other donors' samples.

The V call is TRBV2, the J call TRBJ2-2; D remains unclear. Trimming removed 6 bases at V and 3 bases at J, with 17 bases between. Germline V gene lookup returns CDR1 SNHLY and CDR2 FYNNEI. This CDR3 is 16 amino acids long. CDR3 in DNA: TGTGCCAGCAGGCCAGGTCGGACCAAGTACACCGGGGAGCTGTTTTTT. This gives the protein CASRPGRTKYTGELFF.

V is TRBV11-3 and J is TRBJ1-1, with D unclear. Germline CDR1 and CDR2: SGHNT and YENEEA. The CDR3 has 13 residues. The V end lost 1 base, the J end lost 4 bases, and 7 bases lay between the germline ends. In DNA, the CDR3 is TGTGCCAGCAGCTTAGCCCCGGGCACTGAAGCTTTCTTT. Its protein product is CASSLAPGTEAFF.